Listed here is a single TCR beta chain. Authors' data handling: The authors estimated nucleated cell counts from reference gene primer amplification. Only in-frame clones appear in the TCRdb table, and some are missing; sequencing was by immunoSEQ multiplex PCR. Clonal size and the V and J genes are those of that table, whereas D and trimming came from the DNA. Here the sample spans some 42,000 clones, around four fifths being singletons. Germline CDR1 and CDR2: SEHNR and FQNEAQ (reference sequence). This CDR3 is 17 amino acids long. Trimming at V came to 5 bases and at J to 1 base, leaving 11 bases not matched to a gene. These data come from a study of blood T cell repertoires in COVID-19. In the study overall: Samples of COVID-19 (acute and convalescent) were obtained from the United States, Italy and Spain.

The sequencing sample was made of peripheral blood. The sequence was collected from a middle-aged man with active COVID-19. The chain has TRBV7-9 and TRBJ2-1, with 7 bases aligning to TRBD2. CDR3 sequence reads: CASSNINLAGSYNEQFF. CDR3 in DNA: TGTGCCAGCAGCAACATTAACTTAGCGGGTTCCTACAATGAGCAGTTCTTC.